Given below is one T cell receptor beta chain in context. The entry originates in a study of blood T cell repertoires in COVID-19. Here immunoSEQ multiplex PCR was the method, and the copy in TCRdb shows in-frame clones only, minus some. Of approximately 220,000 clones in the sample, 70% to 90% were seen once. The CDR3 extends over 15 amino acids. The germline gives CDR1 SEHNR, CDR2 FQNEAQ (reference sequence). V lost 3 bases, J lost 7 bases, and 15 bases lay in between. The chain links TRBV7-9 to TRBJ1-4; possibly TRBD1 for D (5 bases). Sequencing was performed on peripheral blood. The origin of this receptor is a man between 45 and 60 years old who had recovered from COVID-19. The CDR3 sequence: CASSFRGSRGEKLFF. In DNA form, the CDR3 reads TGTGCCAGCAGCTTTCGGGGGAGTCGTGGTGAAAAACTGTTTTTT.